The present entry profiles one T cell receptor (beta chain) with its context. Its antigen remains unidentified. The sample is drawn from a study of cytomegalovirus exposure and HLA in healthy donors. The overall study: From 150 million to 200 million T cells, an earlier analysis saw approximately 120 million unique TCR beta sequences. Study outcomes and limitations: DRB1 had the most TCR associations and HLA-C the fewest, a later analysis found, with rates varying by HLA locus.

Vbeta (60) and Jbeta (13) primers were used in the PCR. Sequencing used immunoSEQ multiplex PCR; TCRdb keeps in-frame clones, though not all of them. Seen in this sample are roughly 100,000 clones; the ten most common clones hold 0.5% to 0.7%. Specimen: PBMCs. This receptor was obtained from a man aged 45 to 65 in good health and CMV-seronegative.

The CDR3: CASSIGPGGVYEQYF. In nucleotides, the CDR3 is TGTGCCAGTAGTATAGGGCCGGGGGGGGTCTACGAGCAGTACTTC. The chain combines TRBV19 with TRBJ2-7, with TRBD2 identical over 8 bases. CDR1 and CDR2 (germline): LNHDA, SQIVND (reference sequence). Trimming removed 1 base from V and 3 bases from J; junction bases left unmatched: 5. CDR3 length: 15 residues.